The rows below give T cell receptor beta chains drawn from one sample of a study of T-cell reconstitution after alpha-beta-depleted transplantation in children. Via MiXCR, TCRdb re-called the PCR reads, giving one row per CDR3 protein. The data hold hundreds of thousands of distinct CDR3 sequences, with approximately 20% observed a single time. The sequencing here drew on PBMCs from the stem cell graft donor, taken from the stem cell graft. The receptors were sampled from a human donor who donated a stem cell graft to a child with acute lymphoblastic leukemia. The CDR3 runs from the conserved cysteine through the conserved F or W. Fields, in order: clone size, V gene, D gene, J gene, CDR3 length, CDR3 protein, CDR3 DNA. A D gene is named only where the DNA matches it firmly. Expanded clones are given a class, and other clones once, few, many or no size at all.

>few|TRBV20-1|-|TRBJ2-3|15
CSARGWPVSTDTQYF
TGCAGTGCTAGAGGTTGGCCAGTCTCAACAGATACGCAGTATTTT
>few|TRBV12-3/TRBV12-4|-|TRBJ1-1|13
CASQDRYNTEAFF
TGTGCCAGCCAAGACAGGTACAACACTGAAGCTTTCTTT
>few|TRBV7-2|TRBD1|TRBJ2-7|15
CASSLTGTGSGEQYF
TGTGCCAGCAGCCTCACCGGGACAGGGTCGGGGGAGCAGTACTTC
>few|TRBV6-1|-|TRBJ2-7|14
CASISPGSSYEQYF
TGTGCCAGCATATCCCCAGGGAGCTCCTACGAGCAGTACTTC
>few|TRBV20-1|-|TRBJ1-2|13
CSARVRGGGGYTF
TGCAGTGCAAGAGTTCGGGGAGGGGGTGGCTACACCTTC
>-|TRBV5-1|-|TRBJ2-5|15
CASSLHGPYQETQYF
TGCGCCAGCAGCTTGCACGGGCCGTACCAAGAGACCCAGTACTTC
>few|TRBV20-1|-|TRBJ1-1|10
CSAPGAEAFF
TGCAGTGCCCCTGGGGCAGAAGCTTTCTTT
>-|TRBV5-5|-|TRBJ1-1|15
CDSSLFGLGVTEAFF
TGTGACAGCAGCTTGTTCGGTCTGGGAGTCACTGAAGCTTTCTTT
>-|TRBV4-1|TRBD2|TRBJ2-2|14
CASSPTSGSGELFF
TGCGCCAGCAGCCCAACTAGCGGGAGCGGGGAGCTGTTTTTT
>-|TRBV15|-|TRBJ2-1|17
CATSRAGALLSYNEQFF
TGTGCCACCAGCAGAGCGGGAGCCCTTCTTTCCTACAATGAGCAGTTCTTC
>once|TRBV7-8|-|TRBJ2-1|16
CASSPPGLRTYNEQFF
TGTGCCAGCAGCCCTCCCGGGCTCCGTACCTACAATGAGCAGTTCTTC
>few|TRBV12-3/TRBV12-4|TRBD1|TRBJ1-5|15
CASSPRDRDNQPQHF
TGTGCCAGCAGTCCCCGGGACAGGGACAATCAGCCCCAGCATTTT
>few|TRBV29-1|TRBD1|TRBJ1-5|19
CSVDKCHRDRVAPNQPQHF
TGCAGCGTTGACAAATGCCACCGGGACAGGGTGGCCCCCAATCAGCCCCAGCATTTT
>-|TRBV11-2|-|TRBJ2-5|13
CASSPSLPETQYF
TGTGCCAGCAGCCCCTCCTTACCCGAGACCCAGTACTTC
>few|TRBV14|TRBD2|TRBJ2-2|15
CASKLAGDLRGELFF
TGTGCCAGCAAACTAGCGGGAGATTTGCGCGGGGAGCTGTTTTTT
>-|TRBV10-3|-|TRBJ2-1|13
CAISDDSYNEQFF
TGTGCCATCAGCGACGACAGTTACAATGAGCAGTTCTTC
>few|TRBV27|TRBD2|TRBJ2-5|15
CASSFGGISQETQYF
TGTGCCAGCAGTTTCGGGGGGATTTCCCAAGAGACCCAGTACTTC
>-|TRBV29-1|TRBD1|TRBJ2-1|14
CSATDRVLRNEQFF
TGCAGCGCCACGGACAGGGTGCTACGCAATGAGCAGTTCTTC
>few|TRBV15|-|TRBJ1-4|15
CATSNTGILVEKLFF
TGTGCCACCAGCAACACAGGGATTTTGGTTGAAAAACTGTTTTTT
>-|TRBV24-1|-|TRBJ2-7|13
CATSDPSFYEQYF
TGTGCCACCAGTGACCCTAGCTTCTACGAGCAGTACTTC
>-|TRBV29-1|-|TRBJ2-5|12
CSVAWGSETQYF
TGCAGCGTCGCATGGGGGTCGGAGACCCAGTACTTC
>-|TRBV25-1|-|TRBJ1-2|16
CASSGPTTHKEYGYTF
TGTGCCAGCAGTGGCCCCACCACGCACAAAGAGTATGGCTACACCTTC
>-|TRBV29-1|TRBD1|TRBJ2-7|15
CSVARQGEVPYEQYF
TGCAGCGTTGCACGCCAGGGGGAAGTTCCCTACGAGCAGTACTTC
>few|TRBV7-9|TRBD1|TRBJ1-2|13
CASSSTGAYGYTF
TGTGCCAGCAGCTCAACAGGGGCCTATGGCTACACCTTC
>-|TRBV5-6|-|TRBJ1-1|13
CASSFPPGGTTFF
TGTGCCAGCAGCTTTCCCCCCGGGGGTACAACTTTCTTT
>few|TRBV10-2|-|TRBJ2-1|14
CASGDWTNDNEQFF
TGCGCCAGCGGAGACTGGACGAACGACAATGAGCAGTTCTTC